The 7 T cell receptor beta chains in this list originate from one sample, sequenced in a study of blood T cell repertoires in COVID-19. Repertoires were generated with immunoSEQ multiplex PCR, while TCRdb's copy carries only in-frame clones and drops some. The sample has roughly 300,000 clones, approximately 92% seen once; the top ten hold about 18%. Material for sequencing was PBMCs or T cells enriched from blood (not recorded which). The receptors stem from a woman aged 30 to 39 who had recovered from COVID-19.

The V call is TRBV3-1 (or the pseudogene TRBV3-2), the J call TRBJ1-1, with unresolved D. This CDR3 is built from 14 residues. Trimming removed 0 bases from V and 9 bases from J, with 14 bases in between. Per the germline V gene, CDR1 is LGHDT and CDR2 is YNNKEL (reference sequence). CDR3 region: CASSQDLTARKAFF. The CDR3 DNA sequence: TGTGCCAGCAGCCAAGATCTTACAGCCCGAAAAGCTTTCTTT.

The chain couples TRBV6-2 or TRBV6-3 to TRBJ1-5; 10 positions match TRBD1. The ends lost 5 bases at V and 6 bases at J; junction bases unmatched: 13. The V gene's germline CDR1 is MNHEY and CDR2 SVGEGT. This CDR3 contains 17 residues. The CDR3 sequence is CASSPRGTGVFPQPQHF. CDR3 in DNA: TGTGCCAGCAGTCCCCGGGGGACAGGGGTGTTCCCTCAGCCCCAGCATTTT.

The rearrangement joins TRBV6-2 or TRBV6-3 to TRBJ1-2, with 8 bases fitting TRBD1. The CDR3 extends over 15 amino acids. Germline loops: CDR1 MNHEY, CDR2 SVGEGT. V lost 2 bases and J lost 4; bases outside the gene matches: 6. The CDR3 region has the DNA TGTGCCAGCAGTTACAATGGACAGGGACTCTATGGCTACACCTTC. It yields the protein CASSYNGQGLYGYTF.

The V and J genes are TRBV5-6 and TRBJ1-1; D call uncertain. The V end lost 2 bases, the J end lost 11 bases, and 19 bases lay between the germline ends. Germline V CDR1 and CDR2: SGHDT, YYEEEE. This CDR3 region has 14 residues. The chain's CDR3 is CASSLGGLPIGAFF. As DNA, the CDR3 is TGTGCCAGCAGCTTAGGAGGATTGCCTATCGGGGCTTTCTTT.

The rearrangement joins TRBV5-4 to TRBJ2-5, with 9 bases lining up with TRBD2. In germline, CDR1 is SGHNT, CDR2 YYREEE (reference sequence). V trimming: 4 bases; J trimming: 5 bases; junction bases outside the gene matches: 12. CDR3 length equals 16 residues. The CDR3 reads CASSQGTSIPQETQYF. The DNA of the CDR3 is TGTGCCAGCAGCCAAGGGACTAGCATCCCTCAGGAGACCCAGTACTTC.

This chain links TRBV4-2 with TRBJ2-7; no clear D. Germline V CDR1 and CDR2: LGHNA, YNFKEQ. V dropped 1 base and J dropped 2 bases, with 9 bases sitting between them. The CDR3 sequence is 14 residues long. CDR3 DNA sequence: TGTGCCAGCAGCCAAGTTGAGACACCCTACGAGCAGTACTTC. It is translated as CASSQVETPYEQYF.

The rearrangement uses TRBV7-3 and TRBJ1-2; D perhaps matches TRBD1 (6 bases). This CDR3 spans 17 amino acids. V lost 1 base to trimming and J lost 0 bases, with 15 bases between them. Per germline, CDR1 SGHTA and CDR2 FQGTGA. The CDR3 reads CASSLIGDTTSNYGYTF. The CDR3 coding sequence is TGTGCCAGCAGCTTAATAGGGGACACCACCTCTAACTATGGCTACACCTTC.